This T cell receptor beta chain was observed in a study of T cells after yellow fever vaccination. The overall study: Fractions with few cells were prepared using SMART-Seq v4 Ultra Low Input.

Trimming cost V 5 bases and J 4 bases, with 23 bases left between them. CDR3 size: 17 residues. Germline CDR1 LNHDA, CDR2 SQIVND (reference sequence). Details on this clonotype: Its antigen is unknown.

Whole-study findings and limits: The presence of abundant clonotypes contaminating from the bulk population was possible in FACS-sorted repertoires. Subsequent to the booster, the majority of primary-vaccination clones reappeared (96% CD4, around 90% CD8).

UMIs were added to TCR cDNA along with a universal primer site when it was made by 5'RACE template switching. MiXCR, applied by TCRdb to the 5' RACE reads, yields one record per CDR3 protein. The repertoire consists of roughly 180,000 distinct CDR3 sequences, with roughly 6.2% occurring once and the leading ten covering under 3%. This chain connects TRBV19 to TRBJ2-5; unclear D gene. Sequenced material: CD4+ T cells sorted from PBMCs, taken on the day of the first yellow fever vaccination. This TCR was sampled from a man aged 18 to 30 who received the YFV17D yellow fever vaccine. The CDR3 protein is CASSPSWAMGSRETQYF. The CDR3 DNA is TGTGCCAGTAGTCCCTCATGGGCGATGGGGTCCCGAGAGACCCAGTACTTC.